The 25 T cell receptor beta chains given below trace back to one sample, sequenced in a study of identical twins. A single record per CDR3 protein comes from TCRdb applying MiXCR to the 5' RACE reads. The table has 1.5 million to 2 million distinct CDR3 sequences, about 31% seen once. Specimen: cord blood. The receptors were sampled from a newborn girl in good health.

There are many counts of this clonotype. The rearrangement joins TRBV6-5 to TRBJ2-1; possible D gene TRBD1, 5 bases. The ends were cut back, 0 bases at V and 2 bases at J, with 5 bases in the middle. This CDR3 contains 14 residues. In germline, CDR1 is MNHEY, CDR2 SVGAGI. The CDR3 loop is CASSYSDTYNEQFF. The DNA of the CDR3 is TGTGCCAGCAGTTACTCGGACACCTACAATGAGCAGTTCTTC.

The genes are TRBV21-1 and TRBJ1-1. TRBV21-1 is annotated as a pseudogene. The CDR3 covers 14 residues. The CDR3 nucleotides read TGTGCCAGCAGCAAAGGAGGGAGGTTGACTGAAGCTTTCTTT. Translation: CASSKGGRLTEAFF.

The gene calls are TRBV9 and TRBJ1-1; unclear D gene. CDR1 and CDR2 (germline): SGDLS, YYNGEE. V was clipped by 0 bases and J by 8 bases, with 11 bases between them. This CDR3 contains 13 residues. In DNA form, the CDR3 reads TGTGCCAGCAGCGTAGATGGTATGGGAGAAGCTTTCTTT. Translating it yields CASSVDGMGEAFF.

In its sample, this clonotype was seen a few times. This rearrangement joins TRBV7-9 to TRBJ2-7; either TRBD1 or TRBD2 may fit D (5 bases each). The germline CDR1 and CDR2 sequences are SEHNR and FQNEAQ (reference sequence). The CDR3 covers 14 residues. Trimming left V 5 bases short and J 7 bases short, with 18 bases between. The CDR3 DNA reads as TGTGCCAGCAGCCCGGGTCGGGACGCGAGGGAGCAGTACTTC. This sequence encodes CASSPGRDAREQYF.

The CDR3 sequence is CASSFSSGIETQYF. The CDR3 nucleotides are TGTGCCAGCAGTTTTTCTAGCGGGATAGAGACCCAGTACTTC. This chain uses TRBV12-3 or TRBV12-4 with TRBJ2-5; TRBD2 matches at 9 bases. CDR3 length: 14 amino acids. Trimming removed 3 bases from V and 4 bases from J; junction bases left unmatched: 3.

The V gene is TRBV7-9, the J gene TRBJ2-3; tentative D call: TRBD2 (7 bases). V lost 2 bases and J 7 bases, leaving 25 bases between the germline ends. The CDR3 is 18 amino acids. CDR1 SEHNR and CDR2 FQNEAQ come from the germline V gene (reference sequence). The CDR3 sequence: CASSLNTWGGGLRHTQYF. CDR3 bases: TGTGCCAGCAGCTTAAATACTTGGGGCGGGGGCCTCCGCCATACGCAGTATTTT.

This clonotype appeared a few times. The gene calls are TRBV29-1 and TRBJ2-7; weak D call: TRBD1 (6 bases). This CDR3 contains 15 residues. V was trimmed by 4 bases and J by 0 bases, leaving 16 bases between them. Germline V gene data show CDR1 as SQVTM and CDR2 as ANQGSEA. The CDR3 region has the DNA TGCAGCGTTGTAGGCCCAGGGGCCAGCTCCTACGAGCAGTACTTC. It is translated as CSVVGPGASSYEQYF.

This clonotype was seen repeatedly, ten times or more. J is TRBJ1-2 and V is TRBV28, with a weak D call TRBD1 (6 bases). Per the germline V gene, CDR1 is MDHEN and CDR2 is SYDVKM. The CDR3 is 13 amino acids. The V and J ends lost 3 bases and 7 bases respectively, with 12 bases between them. Here the CDR3 reads CASSFLWGAGYTF. The CDR3 coding sequence is TGTGCCAGCAGTTTTCTATGGGGGGCTGGCTACACCTTC.

This clonotype was detected only a few times. V and J are TRBV27 and TRBJ2-1; 7 positions match TRBD1. Near its end, the DNA agrees better with TRBJ2-7, so the J call may be wrong. Germline V lookup: CDR1 MNHEY, CDR2 SMNVEV (reference sequence). The CDR3 spans 19 residues. CDR3 nucleotides: TGTGCCAGCTTCCCCCGGGACAGTCCACCTGCCGGATCCTACAATGAGCAGTACTTC. Protein: CASFPRDSPPAGSYNEQYF.

The chain uses TRBV9 and TRBJ1-1; D might be TRBD1 (5 bases). The V gene's germline CDR1 is SGDLS and CDR2 YYNGEE. Trimming removed 0 bases from V and 10 bases from J, with 13 bases in between. The CDR3 is 13 amino acids. CDR3 coding DNA: TGTGCCAGCAGCGTAGGGGGCCAGGTGGGAGCTTTCTTT. This gives the protein CASSVGGQVGAFF.

The table lists this clonotype with many counts. The chain has TRBV25-1 and TRBJ2-7; D gene uncertain. V was pared by 8 bases and J by 3 bases, with 11 bases between. This CDR3 spans 12 amino acids. The V gene's germline CDR1 is MGHDK and CDR2 SYGVNS. CDR3 region: CASQGFSYEQYF. The DNA of the CDR3 is TGTGCCAGCCAAGGATTTAGCTACGAGCAGTACTTC.

This clonotype was seen only a few times. The V call is TRBV7-6, the J call TRBJ2-3, with 13 bases lining up with TRBD2. Germline CDR1 reads SGHVS; CDR2 reads FNYEAQ. With V trimmed by 3 bases and J by 2 bases, 14 bases remained unmatched. The CDR3 totals 20 residues. The CDR3 sequence is CASSFPGLAGERGATDTQYF. The CDR3 nucleotides read TGTGCCAGCAGCTTCCCCGGACTAGCGGGAGAACGGGGGGCCACAGATACGCAGTATTTT.

Remarks on this clonotype: A read error may explain this, as a much larger clone is one base away. This rearrangement joins TRBV5-1 to TRBJ2-1; 9 bases match TRBD1. The CDR3 spans 15 residues. Germline V CDR1 and CDR2: SGHRS, YFSETQ. V lost 1 base to trimming and J lost 2 bases; unmatched junction nucleotides: 1. For the CDR3, the DNA is TGCGCCAGCAGCTTGTGGGACAGGGCCTACAATGAGCAGTTCTTC. It specifies CASSLWDRAYNEQFF. Full variable domain (outside the CDR3, taken from reference TRBV5-1 and TRBJ2-1): KAGVTQTPRYLIKTRGQQVTLSCSPISGHRSVSWYQQTPGQGLQFLFEYFSETQRNKGNFPGRFSGRQFSNSRSEMNVSTLELGDSALYLCASSLWDRAYNEQFFGPGTRLTVL.

This CDR3 is CSVDTGMGTEAFF. Written as DNA, the CDR3 is TGCAGCGTTGATACAGGGATGGGCACTGAAGCTTTCTTT. This chain connects TRBV29-1 to TRBJ1-1; D is perhaps TRBD1 (6 bases). V lost 3 bases, J lost 4 bases, and 12 bases lay in between. Germline values: CDR1 SQVTM, CDR2 ANQGSEA. This CDR3 is built from 13 residues.

This clonotype was observed a few times. The chain joins TRBV28 to TRBJ2-7; TRBD2 agrees at 10 bases. The trim removed 4 bases at V and 0 bases at J, leaving 12 bases unmatched. The CDR3 covers 18 residues. Germline CDR1 reads MDHEN; CDR2 reads SYDVKM. CDR3 sequence: CASSYPPTSGYSSYEQYF. CDR3 DNA: TGTGCCAGCAGTTATCCCCCGACTAGCGGGTATAGCTCCTACGAGCAGTACTTC.

The chain couples TRBV27 to TRBJ1-5; weak D call: TRBD1 (6 bases). The CDR3 covers 14 residues. Deletions cut 7 bases from V and 7 bases from J, with 17 bases between. Germline V CDR1 and CDR2: MNHEY, SMNVEV (reference sequence). In nucleotides, the CDR3 is TGTGCCAGCATGGTTTCAGGGGAAGGACAGCCCCAGCATTTT. This encodes CASMVSGEGQPQHF.

This clonotype was recorded once. V usage is TRBV7-8 and J usage is TRBJ1-5; D ambiguous. Germline lookup yields CDR1 SGHVS and CDR2 FQNEAQ. The ends were cut back, 5 bases at V and 6 bases at J, with 17 bases in the middle. The CDR3 totals 15 residues. CDR3 sequence reads: CASSPHDPRSQPQHF. The CDR3 coding sequence is TGTGCCAGCAGCCCCCATGACCCCAGGAGTCAGCCCCAGCATTTT.

Only a few counts were recorded for this clonotype. V and J are TRBV15 and TRBJ2-2, with no clear D. The germline V gene encodes CDR1 LNHNV and CDR2 YYDKDF (reference sequence). Trimming shortened V by 4 bases and J by 4 bases, and 4 bases separated the two germline ends. The CDR3 totals 12 residues. CDR3 nucleotide sequence: TGTGCCACCAGCACTAGCACCGGGGAGCTGTTTTTT. This codes for CATSTSTGELFF.

V is TRBV12-3 or TRBV12-4 and J is TRBJ2-3; D possibly corresponds to TRBD1 (6 bases). Trimming removed 6 bases from V and 6 bases from J, with 13 bases in between. The CDR3 runs to 13 residues. This CDR3 reads CASRLTGLDTQYF. The CDR3 DNA reads as TGTGCCAGCAGGTTGACAGGTTTGGATACGCAGTATTTT.

V usage is TRBV12-3 or TRBV12-4 and J usage is TRBJ1-1; 7 bases align to TRBD1. J was trimmed by 1 base and V by 6 bases; bases with no gene match: 5. The CDR3 sequence is 14 residues long. The CDR3 coding sequence is TGTGCCAGCAGGCCGAGACAGGGGAACACTGAAGCTTTCTTT. This translates into CASRPRQGNTEAFF.

This clonotype appeared a few times. The V gene is TRBV6-6, the J gene TRBJ2-3, with TRBD2 matching over 13 bases. Per the germline V gene, CDR1 is MNHNY and CDR2 is SVGAGI (reference sequence). V trimming: 0 bases; J trimming: 2 bases; junction bases outside the gene matches: 2. This CDR3 comprises 17 residues. In DNA form, the CDR3 reads TGTGCCAGCAGTTACTCGGGACTAGCGGGGCACACAGATACGCAGTATTTT. Amino acid sequence: CASSYSGLAGHTDTQYF.

Only a few counts were recorded for this clonotype. The genes are TRBV20-1 and TRBJ2-1, with 7 bases aligning to TRBD2. Per the germline V gene, CDR1 is DFQATT and CDR2 is SNEGSKA (reference sequence). The CDR3 runs 16 residues. The J segment lost 5 bases and the V segment lost 0 bases, leaving 10 bases of the junction unmatched. Here the CDR3 DNA reads TGCAGTGCTAGAGATCTCGTCGGGACTATAAACAATGAGCAGTTCTTC. Amino acids: CSARDLVGTINNEQFF.

The rearrangement links TRBV5-6 to TRBJ1-2; D gene unclear. This CDR3 has 12 residues. Per germline, CDR1 SGHDT and CDR2 YYEEEE. The V end lost 0 bases, the J end lost 7 bases, and 7 bases lay between the germline ends. The CDR3 DNA sequence: TGTGCCAGCAGCTTGGCGGGGATTGGCTACACCTTC. This encodes CASSLAGIGYTF. The full variable domain, its missing parts supplied by reference TRBV5-6 and TRBJ1-2, is DAGVTQSPTHLIKTRGQQVTLRCSPKSGHDTVSWYQQALGQGPQFIFQYYEEEERQRGNFPDRFSGHQFPNYSSELNVNALLLGDSALYLCASSLAGIGYTFGSGTRLTVV.

The chain is built from TRBV4-1 and TRBJ2-5; possibly TRBD1 for D (5 bases). The V gene's germline CDR1 is MGHRA and CDR2 YSYEKL. The CDR3 is made up of 14 amino acids. Trimming took 1 base from V and 5 from J, leaving 11 bases between them. The chain's CDR3 is CASSQVQGLETQYF. The CDR3 nucleotides are TGCGCCAGCAGCCAAGTCCAGGGTTTGGAGACCCAGTACTTC.

This clonotype was counted between two and nine times. This sequence joins TRBV9 and TRBJ2-1; D tentatively fits TRBD1 or TRBD2 (5 bases each). Germline lookup yields CDR1 SGDLS and CDR2 YYNGEE. This CDR3 contains 14 residues. The V and J ends lost 2 bases and 2 bases respectively, with 8 bases between them. The CDR3 DNA follows: TGTGCCAGCAGCGTGCTGGGGGCCTACAATGAGCAGTTCTTC. Protein sequence: CASSVLGAYNEQFF.